Shown below are 13 T cell receptor beta chains from a single sample sequenced in a study of identifying expanded T cells in peripheral blood. TCRdb's table, derived via immunoSEQ multiplex PCR, lists solely in-frame clones and lacks some. The sample has approximately 140,000 clones, approximately 86% seen once; the top ten hold less than 10%. Sequences were obtained from blood. Source of these receptors: a person aged 18 to 75 in good health.

This rearrangement joins TRBV2 to TRBJ2-3; the D is unclear. Between the trimmed V and J ends, which lost 5 bases and 3 bases, there was a span of 3 bases. Germline V gene sequence: CDR1 SNHLY, CDR2 FYNNEI. This CDR3 has 11 amino acids. CDR3 sequence: CASSSTDTQYF. The CDR3 nucleotides are TGTGCCAGCAGTTCGACAGATACGCAGTATTTT.

CDR3 in amino acids: CASSYLHPNTGELFF. In nucleotides, the CDR3 is TGTGCCAGCAGTTACCTACACCCGAACACCGGGGAGCTGTTTTTT. The J gene is TRBJ2-2, the V gene TRBV6-6; no definite D call. Deletions cut 2 bases from V and 0 bases from J, with 7 bases between. This CDR3 has 15 amino acids. In germline, CDR1 is MNHNY, CDR2 SVGAGI (reference sequence).

The chain employs TRBV6-1 and TRBJ1-1, with 10 bases aligning to TRBD1. The length of the CDR3 is 13 residues. Germline V gene data show CDR1 as MNHNS and CDR2 as SASEGT. Trimming removed 7 bases from V and 5 bases from J; junction bases left unmatched: 4. CDR3 in DNA: TGTGCCAGCACTGGGACAGGGGTTACTGAAGCTTTCTTT. Translating gives CASTGTGVTEAFF.

The CDR3 loop is CASSETSGGQETQYF. The CDR3, as DNA: TGTGCCAGCAGCGAAACTAGCGGGGGACAAGAGACCCAGTACTTC. The V call is TRBV9, the J call TRBJ2-5; TRBD2 matches at 11 bases. The junction had 3 bases not matched to a gene; V was cut back by 3 bases and J by 2 bases. The length of the CDR3 is 15 residues. Germline loops: CDR1 SGDLS, CDR2 YYNGEE.

The genes are TRBV27 and TRBJ2-1; TRBD1 agrees at 8 bases. The CDR3 covers 17 residues. V shed 3 bases, J shed 0 bases, and the junction held 7 bases outside the gene matches. Germline values: CDR1 MNHEY, CDR2 SMNVEV (reference sequence). Written as DNA, the CDR3 is TGTGCCAGCAGTTTGGGAAGGGACAGGAGCTCCTACAATGAGCAGTTCTTC. Amino acids: CASSLGRDRSSYNEQFF.

This clone came up once. The chain recombines TRBV6-5 with TRBJ1-5, with D perhaps matching TRBD1 (6 bases). Germline V gene sequence: CDR1 MNHEY, CDR2 SVGAGI. The CDR3 sequence is 13 residues long. The V gene lost 5 bases and the J gene lost 7 bases, with 12 bases spanning the gap. The CDR3: CASSIDQGQPQHF. CDR3 bases: TGTGCCAGCAGTATAGACCAGGGGCAGCCCCAGCATTTT.

This clone occurred once. The V call is TRBV6-6, the J call TRBJ2-7, with D uncertain. The CDR3 has 12 amino acids. Trimming stripped 7 bases from V and 6 bases from J, with 13 bases between. Looked up from germline, CDR1 is MNHNY and CDR2 is SVGAGI (reference sequence). For the CDR3, the DNA is TGTGCCAGCAACGGTATTCTTGGCGAGCAGTACTTC. This translates into CASNGILGEQYF.

This clone was detected only a few times. The chain recombines TRBV25-1 with TRBJ2-5; D perhaps matches TRBD2 (6 bases). CDR1 is MGHDK, CDR2 SYGVNS, per germline. This CDR3 region has 15 residues. The V end was cut by 3 bases, the J end by 5 bases, with 16 bases between. CDR3 bases: TGTGCCAGCAGTGATTACGAGGCCCGGGGGGAGACCCAGTACTTC. Translation: CASSDYEARGETQYF.

The chain has TRBV19 and TRBJ2-1, with TRBD2 identical over 11 bases. Germline values: CDR1 LNHDA, CDR2 SQIVND (reference sequence). The ends lost 4 bases at V and 6 bases at J; junction bases unmatched: 2. The CDR3 covers 14 residues. The CDR3 DNA reads TGTGCCAGTAGTACACTAGCGGGAGCCAATGAGCAGTTCTTC. This codes for CASSTLAGANEQFF.

The rearrangement joins TRBV5-1 to TRBJ1-1; perhaps TRBD1 as D (6 bases). CDR1 is SGHRS, CDR2 YFSETQ, per germline. The CDR3 runs 14 residues. The germline V and J ends were trimmed by 4 bases and 1 base, with 11 bases remaining between them. Written as DNA, the CDR3 is TGCGCCAGCAGCGGGTGGACAGAGAACACTGAAGCTTTCTTT. Its translation: CASSGWTENTEAFF. The full variable domain, in which reference TRBV5-1 and TRBJ1-1 provide the parts outside the CDR3, is KAGVTQTPRYLIKTRGQQVTLSCSPISGHRSVSWYQQTPGQGLQFLFEYFSETQRNKGNFPGRFSGRQFSNSRSEMNVSTLELGDSALYLCASSGWTENTEAFFGQGTRLTVV.

The V gene is TRBV4-1, the J gene TRBJ2-2, with D maybe TRBD2 (5 bases). The CDR3 totals 15 residues. V was pared by 4 bases and J by 6 bases, with 15 bases between. CDR1 and CDR2 from the germline V gene are MGHRA and YSYEKL. The CDR3 DNA sequence: TGCGCCAGCAGCCGCACCCGAGGACTGGCCGGGGAGCTGTTTTTT. Protein product: CASSRTRGLAGELFF.

Comment on this clone: At the DNA level, this CDR3 is encoded by other sequences in the same sample as well. The genes are TRBV7-2 and TRBJ2-5; TRBD1 aligns across 9 bases. CDR1 is SGHTA and CDR2 is FQGNSA in the germline V gene. The CDR3 length is 14 residues. After removal of 5 bases from V and 3 bases from J, the junction contained 4 bases not matched to a gene. CDR3 bases: TGTGCCAGCAGCACGAGGACAGGGGAAGAGACCCAGTACTTC. Its protein product is CASSTRTGEETQYF.

Worth noting for this clone: The DNA is left out, because the CDR3 cannot be placed on it with certainty; the CDR3 is given as TCRdb lists it. The genes are TRBV28 and TRBJ2-7. Germline V gene data show CDR1 as MDHEN and CDR2 as SYDVKM. 13 amino acids form the CDR3, both terminal residues included. CDR3 residues: CASSSSDGAEQYF.